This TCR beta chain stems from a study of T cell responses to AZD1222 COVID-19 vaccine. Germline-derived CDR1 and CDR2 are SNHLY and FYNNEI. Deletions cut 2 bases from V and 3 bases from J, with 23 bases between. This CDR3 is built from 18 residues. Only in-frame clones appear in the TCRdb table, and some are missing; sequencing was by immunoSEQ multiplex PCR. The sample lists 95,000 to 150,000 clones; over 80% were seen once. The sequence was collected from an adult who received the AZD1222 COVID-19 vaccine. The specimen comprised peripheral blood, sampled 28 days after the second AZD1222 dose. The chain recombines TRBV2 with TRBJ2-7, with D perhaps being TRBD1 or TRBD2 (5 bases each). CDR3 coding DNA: TGTGCCAGCAGTGAAAAGGAATGGGCGGCAGGGAGTGGCTACGAGCAGTACTTC. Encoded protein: CASSEKEWAAGSGYEQYF. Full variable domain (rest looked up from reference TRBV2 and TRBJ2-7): EPEVTQTPSHQVTQMGQEVILRCVPISNHLYFYWYRQILGQKVEFLVSFYNNEISEKSEIFDDQFSVERPDGSNFTLKIRSTKLEDSAMYFCASSEKEWAAGSGYEQYFGPGTRLTVT.